This record concerns one T cell receptor beta chain sequence. Its target is not known. This sample was taken from a study of STAT5B mutations in CD4+ large granular lymphocyte leukemia. In the study's own analysis: Lowest detectable productive clonotype frequency was 2.59 x 10-5. Measured with immunoSEQ multiplex PCR; TCRdb has only the in-frame clones, and not every one. Clone size and the V and J calls come from that table; the DNA yielded D and trimming. The sample records about 32,000 clones, about 82% being singletons. V lost 0 bases and J lost 3; bases outside the gene matches: 5. Germline V CDR1 and CDR2: SGHRS, YFSETQ. This CDR3 is 16 amino acids long. Points from the study as a whole: No patients shared main leukemic clonotypes, though about 24% appeared at low frequency elsewhere. Compared with healthy controls (2/35), patient top clones favored TRBV06 (8/27).

This clonotype originated in a human donor in good health. The chain couples TRBV5-1 to TRBJ2-7, with TRBD1 matching 11 bases. Sequenced sample: CD4+ T cells from blood buffy coats. The CDR3 reads CASSLAPGQGVYEQYF. CDR3 nucleotides: TGCGCCAGCAGCTTGGCCCCGGGACAGGGGGTCTACGAGCAGTACTTC.